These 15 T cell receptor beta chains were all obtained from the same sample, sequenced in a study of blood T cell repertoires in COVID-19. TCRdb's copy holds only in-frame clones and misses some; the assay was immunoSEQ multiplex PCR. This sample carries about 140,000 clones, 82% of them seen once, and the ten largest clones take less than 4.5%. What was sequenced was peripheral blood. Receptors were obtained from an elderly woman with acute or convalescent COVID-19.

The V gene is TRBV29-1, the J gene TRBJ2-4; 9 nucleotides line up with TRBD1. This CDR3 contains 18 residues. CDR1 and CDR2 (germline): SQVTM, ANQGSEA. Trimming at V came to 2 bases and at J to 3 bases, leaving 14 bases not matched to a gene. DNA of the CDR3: TGCAGCGTTGAACCTCTACACAGGGGGCAGTACGTCAAAAACATTCAGTACTTC. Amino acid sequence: CSVEPLHRGQYVKNIQYF.

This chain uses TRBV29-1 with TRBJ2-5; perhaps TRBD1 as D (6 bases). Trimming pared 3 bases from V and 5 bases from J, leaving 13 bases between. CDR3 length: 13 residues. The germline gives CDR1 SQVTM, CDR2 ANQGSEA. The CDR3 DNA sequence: TGCAGCGTTGATCATGGGGGCAGTGAGACCCAGTACTTC. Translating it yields CSVDHGGSETQYF. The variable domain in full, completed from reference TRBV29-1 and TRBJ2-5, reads SAVISQKPSRDICQRGTSLTIQCQVDSQVTMMFWYRQQPGQSLTLIATANQGSEATYESGFVIDKFPISRPNLTFSTLTVSNMSPEDSSIYLCSVDHGGSETQYFGPGTRLLVL.

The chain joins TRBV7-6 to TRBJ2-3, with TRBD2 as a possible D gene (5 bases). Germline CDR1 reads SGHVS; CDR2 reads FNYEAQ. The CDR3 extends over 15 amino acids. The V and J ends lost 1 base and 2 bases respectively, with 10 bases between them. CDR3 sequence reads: CASSLVQRNTDTQYF. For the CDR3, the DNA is TGTGCCAGCAGCTTAGTGCAGCGGAACACAGATACGCAGTATTTT.

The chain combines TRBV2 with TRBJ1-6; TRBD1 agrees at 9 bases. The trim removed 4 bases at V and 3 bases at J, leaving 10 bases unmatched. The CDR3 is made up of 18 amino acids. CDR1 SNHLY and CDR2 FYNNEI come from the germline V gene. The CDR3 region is CASSANRGQSFYNSPLHF. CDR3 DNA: TGTGCCAGCAGTGCAAACAGGGGGCAAAGCTTCTATAATTCACCCCTCCACTTT.

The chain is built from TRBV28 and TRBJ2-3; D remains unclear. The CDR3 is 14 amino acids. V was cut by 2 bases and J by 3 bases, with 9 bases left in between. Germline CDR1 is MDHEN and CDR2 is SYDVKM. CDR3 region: CASSLPQYTDTQYF. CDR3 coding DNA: TGTGCCAGCAGTTTACCCCAGTATACAGATACGCAGTATTTT. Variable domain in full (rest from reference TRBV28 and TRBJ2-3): DVKVTQSSRYLVKRTGEKVFLECVQDMDHENMFWYRQDPGLGLRLIYFSYDVKMKEKGDIPEGYSVSREKKERFSLILESASTNQTSMYLCASSLPQYTDTQYFGPGTRLTVL.

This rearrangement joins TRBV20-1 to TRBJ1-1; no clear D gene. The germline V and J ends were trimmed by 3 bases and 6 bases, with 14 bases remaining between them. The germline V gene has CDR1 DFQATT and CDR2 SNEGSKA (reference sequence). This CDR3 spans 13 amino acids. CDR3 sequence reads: CSASHPITAEAFF. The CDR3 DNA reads TGCAGTGCTAGTCATCCGATTACGGCTGAAGCTTTCTTT.

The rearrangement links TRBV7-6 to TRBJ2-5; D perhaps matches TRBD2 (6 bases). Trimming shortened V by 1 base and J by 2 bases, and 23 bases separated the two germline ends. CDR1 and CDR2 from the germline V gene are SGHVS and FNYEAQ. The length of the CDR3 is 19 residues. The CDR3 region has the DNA TGTGCCAGCAGCTTAGTATCCGCTAGCGAAAACTCGAATCAAGAGACCCAGTACTTC. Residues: CASSLVSASENSNQETQYF.

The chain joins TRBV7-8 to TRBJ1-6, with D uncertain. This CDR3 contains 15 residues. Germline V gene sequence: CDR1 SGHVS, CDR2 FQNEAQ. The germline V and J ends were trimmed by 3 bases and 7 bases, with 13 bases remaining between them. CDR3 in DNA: TGTGCCAGCAGCTTTTACGTCGGCGGGAATTCACCCCTCCACTTT. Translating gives CASSFYVGGNSPLHF.

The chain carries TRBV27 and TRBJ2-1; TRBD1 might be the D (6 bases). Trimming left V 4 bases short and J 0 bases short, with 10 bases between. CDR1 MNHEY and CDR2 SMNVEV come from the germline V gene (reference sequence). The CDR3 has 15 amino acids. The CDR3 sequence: CASSSGTSSYNEQFF. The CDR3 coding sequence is TGTGCCAGCAGTTCCGGGACAAGCTCCTACAATGAGCAGTTCTTC.

CDR3 nucleotides: TGTGCCAGCCAGGGCGGGGGCACAGATACGCAGTATTTT. Its protein is CASQGGGTDTQYF. V and J are TRBV19 and TRBJ2-3, with D tentatively TRBD2 (6 bases). Germline assignment: CDR1 LNHDA and CDR2 SQIVND (reference sequence). The CDR3 is 13 residues long. The V gene lost 9 bases and the J gene lost 1 base, with 11 bases spanning the gap.

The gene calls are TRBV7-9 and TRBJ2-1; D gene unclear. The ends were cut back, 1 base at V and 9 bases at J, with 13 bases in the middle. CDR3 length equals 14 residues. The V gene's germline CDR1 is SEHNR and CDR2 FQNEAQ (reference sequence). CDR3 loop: CASSLGSGFSEQFF. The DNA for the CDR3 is TGTGCCAGCAGCTTAGGTTCCGGGTTCAGTGAGCAGTTCTTC.

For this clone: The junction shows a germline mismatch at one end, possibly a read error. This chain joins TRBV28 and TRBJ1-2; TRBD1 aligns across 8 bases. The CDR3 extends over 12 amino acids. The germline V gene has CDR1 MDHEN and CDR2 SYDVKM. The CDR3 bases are TGTGCCAGCAGTTTTCGCGGGACAGGAAGATCCTTC. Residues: CASSFRGTGRSF.

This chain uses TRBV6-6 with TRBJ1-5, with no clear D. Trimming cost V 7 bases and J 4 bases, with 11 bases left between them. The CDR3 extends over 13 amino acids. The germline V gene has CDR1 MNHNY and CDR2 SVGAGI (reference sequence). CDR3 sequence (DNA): TGTGCCAGCACGGCGGGTTTAAATCAGCCCCAGCATTTT. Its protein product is CASTAGLNQPQHF.

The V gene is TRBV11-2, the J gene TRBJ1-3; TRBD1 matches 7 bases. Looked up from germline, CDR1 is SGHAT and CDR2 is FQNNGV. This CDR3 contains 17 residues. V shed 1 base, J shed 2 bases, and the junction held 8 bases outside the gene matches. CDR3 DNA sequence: TGTGCCAGCAGCTTAGGTAGATGGGACAGTCCTGGAAACACCATATATTTT. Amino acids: CASSLGRWDSPGNTIYF.

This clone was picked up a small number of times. In nucleotides, the CDR3 is TGTGCCAGCAGCCCGGGACAGGGAACTGGAAACACCATATATTTT. Protein sequence: CASSPGQGTGNTIYF. This chain links TRBV11-1 with TRBJ1-3; 9 bases line up with TRBD1. Germline V gives CDR1 SGHAT, CDR2 FQDESV (reference sequence). Trimming at V came to 5 bases and at J to 2 bases, leaving 4 bases not matched to a gene. The CDR3 totals 15 residues.